This is a list of T cell receptor beta chains from one sample in a study of cytomegalovirus exposure and HLA in healthy donors. Assay: immunoSEQ multiplex PCR; the TCRdb copy retains only in-frame clones and omits some. The sample holds around 150,000 clones, approximately 85% seen once. The source material was PBMCs. The origin of the receptors is a man aged 50-60 years in good health and CMV-seropositive. The CDR3 runs from the conserved cysteine through the conserved F or W. D genes are given only for firm matches. Where a row states a size, it is once, few, many or the class of an expanded clone; other rows omit it.

.	TRBD1	TRBV28	TRBJ1-4	CASSLMGQGEEKLFF	TGTGCCAGCAGTTTAATGGGGCAGGGGGAAGAAAAACTGTTTTTT
.	TRBD1	TRBV4-1	TRBJ1-1	CASSQEGGAEAFF	TGCGCCAGCAGCCAAGAAGGGGGCGCTGAAGCTTTCTTT
.	TRBD1	TRBV5-1	TRBJ1-1	CASSLGTGNTEAFF	TGCGCCAGCAGCTTGGGGACAGGGAACACTGAAGCTTTCTTT
.	.	TRBV28	TRBJ2-5	CASSSPPATDFIYF	TGTGCCAGCAGTTCTCCACCCGCTACAGATTTCATCTACTTC
.	.	TRBV7-8	TRBJ2-2	CASSLQGDTGELFF	TGTGCCAGCAGCCTACAGGGTGACACCGGGGAGCTGTTTTTT
.	.	TRBV6-1	TRBJ1-1	CASSVIGGGGTEAFF	TGTGCCAGCAGTGTTATTGGAGGTGGAGGCACTGAAGCTTTCTTT
.	.	TRBV5-1	TRBJ1-4	CASSDRSGTEKLFF	TGCGCCAGCAGCGACAGGAGTGGGACTGAAAAACTGTTTTTT
.	TRBD1	TRBV28	TRBJ2-1	CASSSTGQGDYNEQFF	TGTGCCAGCAGTTCTACGGGACAGGGGGACTACAATGAGCAGTTCTTC
few	.	TRBV27	TRBJ1-1	CASSLGGSPEAFF	TGTGCCAGCAGTTTAGGCGGGTCTCCTGAAGCTTTCTTT
.	TRBD2	TRBV29-1	TRBJ2-1	CSVRLAGARNEQFF	TGCAGCGTAAGACTAGCGGGAGCCAGGAATGAGCAGTTCTTC
.	TRBD2	TRBV5-4	TRBJ2-1	CASSLGLAGLNEQFF	TGTGCCAGCAGCTTGGGGCTAGCGGGACTCAATGAGCAGTTCTTC
.	TRBD2	TRBV7-8	TRBJ2-7	CASSPRTSGSYEQYF	TGTGCCAGCAGCCCCCGGACTAGCGGGAGCTACGAGCAGTACTTC
once	.	TRBV7-8	TRBJ1-6	CASSLDTSPLHF	TGTGCCAGCAGCTTAGACACATCACCCCTCCACTTT
few	.	TRBV9	TRBJ2-5	CASSPRVGANWETQYF	TGTGCCAGCAGCCCAAGGGTGGGGGCGAATTGGGAGACCCAGTACTTC
.	TRBD1	TRBV5-1	TRBJ2-7	CASSIPTGDEQYF	TGCGCCAGCAGCATACCTACAGGGGACGAGCAGTACTTC
few	TRBD2	TRBV10-3	TRBJ2-3	CAISRTLAGGSTSTDTQYF	TGTGCCATCAGTAGGACCCTAGCGGGAGGATCCACTAGCACAGATACGCAGTATTTT
.	.	TRBV18	TRBJ2-7	CASSPRGVTTYEQYF	TGTGCCAGCTCACCACGGGGAGTTACTACCTACGAGCAGTACTTC
.	.	TRBV2	TRBJ2-5	CASSLITGQETQYF	TGTGCCAGCAGCTTGATTACAGGACAAGAGACCCAGTACTTC
once	TRBD1	TRBV15	TRBJ1-1	CATSRGQGGGNTEAFF	TGTGCCACCAGCAGAGGACAGGGAGGAGGGAACACTGAAGCTTTCTTT
.	TRBD1	TRBV13	TRBJ2-7	CASSLVGQITYEQYF	TGTGCCAGCAGCTTAGTGGGACAGATAACCTACGAGCAGTACTTC
.	TRBD1	TRBV27	TRBJ1-6	CASSFGQDNSPLHF	TGTGCCAGCAGTTTTGGACAGGATAATTCACCCCTCCACTTT
.	TRBD2	TRBV5-1	TRBJ2-1	CASRTSGRNNEQFF	TGCGCCAGCAGAACTAGCGGGAGAAACAATGAGCAGTTCTTC
.	TRBD2	TRBV6-6	TRBJ2-3	CASIPGGIGTDTQYF	TGTGCCAGCATTCCGGGAGGGATTGGCACAGATACGCAGTATTTT
.	TRBD2	TRBV7-8	TRBJ2-3	CASSLAGGSTDTQYF	TGTGCCAGCAGCTTAGCGGGGGGGTCCACAGATACGCAGTATTTT
.	.	TRBV28	TRBJ2-5	CASTQAPGTQYF	TGTGCCAGTACACAGGCCCCGGGGACCCAGTACTTC
.	TRBD1	TRBV12-5	TRBJ2-1	CASGLVYSVQGSSYNEQFF	TGTGCTAGTGGTTTGGTATATTCAGTACAGGGGAGCTCCTACAATGAGCAGTTCTTC
.	TRBD1	TRBV5-1	TRBJ1-6	CASSLQGGSPLHF	TGCGCCAGCAGCTTACAGGGGGGCTCACCCCTCCACTTT
once	TRBD2	TRBV7-2	TRBJ2-7	CASSPLGVAGVSDEQYF	TGTGCCAGCAGCCCCCTGGGGGTAGCGGGAGTATCGGACGAGCAGTACTTC
.	TRBD1	TRBV5-4	TRBJ2-5	CASSWTGQETQYF	TGTGCCAGCAGCTGGACAGGCCAAGAGACCCAGTACTTC
.	.	TRBV6-6	TRBJ2-6	CASSPEGVLVLTF	TGTGCCAGCAGTCCCGAGGGGGTCCTAGTCCTGACTTTC
.	TRBD2	TRBV9	TRBJ2-1	CASSTRTSGRSEQFF	TGTGCCAGCAGCACCCGGACTAGCGGGAGGAGTGAGCAGTTCTTC
few	.	TRBV28	TRBJ2-5	CASSRDTSPETQYF	TGTGCCAGCAGTAGGGACACGAGCCCAGAGACCCAGTACTTC
.	.	TRBV10-3	TRBJ1-1	CAISDQRVAFF	TGTGCCATCAGTGACCAGAGGGTGGCTTTCTTT
.	.	TRBV5-1	TRBJ2-3	CASSLDPSGTDTQYF	TGCGCCAGCAGCTTGGATCCTAGCGGCACAGATACGCAGTATTTT
.	TRBD2	TRBV19	TRBJ2-2	CASSIGGGLNTGELFF	TGTGCCAGTAGTATCGGGGGAGGGTTGAACACCGGGGAGCTGTTTTTT
.	TRBD1	TRBV29-1	TRBJ1-1	CSVSRQGNTEAFF	TGCAGCGTATCCCGACAGGGGAACACTGAAGCTTTCTTT
.	.	TRBV4-1	TRBJ1-4	CASSYRISTNEKLFF	TGCGCCAGCAGCTACAGAATAAGCACTAATGAAAAACTGTTTTTT
.	.	TRBV11-3	TRBJ1-1	CASSLREGTEAFF	TGTGCCAGCAGCTTAAGGGAGGGCACTGAAGCTTTCTTT
.	.	TRBV19	TRBJ1-1	CASSIWSGGNTEAFF	TGTGCCAGTAGTATATGGTCCGGGGGGAACACTGAAGCTTTCTTT
.	TRBD1	TRBV28	TRBJ1-2	CASSRGQGNYGYTF	TGTGCCAGCAGCCGGGGACAGGGGAACTATGGCTACACCTTC
once	.	TRBV7-9	TRBJ1-4	CSSSPLLDIVATNEKLFF	TGTTCCAGCAGCCCCCTCCTGGACATAGTTGCAACTAATGAAAAACTGTTTTTT
once	.	TRBV27	TRBJ2-1	CARPPLILGRLTGSYNEQFF	TGTGCCAGACCCCCCCTCATCCTCGGGAGACTGACGGGGTCCTACAATGAGCAGTTCTTC
.	.	TRBV18	TRBJ1-1	CASSPEQGSAFF	TGTGCCAGCTCACCTGAACAGGGTTCAGCTTTCTTT
few	TRBD1	TRBV6-5	TRBJ2-5	CASSYSRGRRETQYF	TGTGCCAGCAGTTACTCGAGGGGGCGCCGAGAGACCCAGTACTTC
.	.	TRBV15	TRBJ2-3	CATAGGQSTDTQYF	TGTGCCACCGCCGGGGGACAGTCCACAGATACGCAGTATTTT
.	.	TRBV28	TRBJ2-6	CASSLVSGTGANVLTF	TGTGCCAGCAGTTTGGTTTCGGGGACTGGGGCCAACGTCCTGACTTTC
.	TRBD1	TRBV7-9	TRBJ1-3	CASSLAGQGFGNTIYF	TGTGCCAGCAGCTTAGCGGGACAGGGTTTCGGAAACACCATATATTTT
.	TRBD1	TRBV27	TRBJ1-4	CASSVDRVREKLFF	TGTGCCAGCAGTGTGGACAGGGTGCGGGAAAAACTGTTTTTT
once	TRBD1	TRBV5-1	TRBJ2-7	CASSQEGTGSYEQYF	TGCGCCAGCAGCCAGGAAGGGACAGGATCCTACGAGCAGTACTTC
.	.	TRBV9	TRBJ2-3	CASSGPGEVDTQYF	TGTGCCAGCAGCGGTCCTGGTGAGGTCGATACGCAGTATTTT
few	.	TRBV10-3	TRBJ1-5	CAISSDRDQPQHF	TGTGCCATCAGCTCCGACCGGGATCAGCCCCAGCATTTT
.	.	TRBV10-3	TRBJ1-1	CAISESKGVTEAFF	TGTGCCATCAGTGAGTCGAAGGGGGTCACTGAAGCTTTCTTT